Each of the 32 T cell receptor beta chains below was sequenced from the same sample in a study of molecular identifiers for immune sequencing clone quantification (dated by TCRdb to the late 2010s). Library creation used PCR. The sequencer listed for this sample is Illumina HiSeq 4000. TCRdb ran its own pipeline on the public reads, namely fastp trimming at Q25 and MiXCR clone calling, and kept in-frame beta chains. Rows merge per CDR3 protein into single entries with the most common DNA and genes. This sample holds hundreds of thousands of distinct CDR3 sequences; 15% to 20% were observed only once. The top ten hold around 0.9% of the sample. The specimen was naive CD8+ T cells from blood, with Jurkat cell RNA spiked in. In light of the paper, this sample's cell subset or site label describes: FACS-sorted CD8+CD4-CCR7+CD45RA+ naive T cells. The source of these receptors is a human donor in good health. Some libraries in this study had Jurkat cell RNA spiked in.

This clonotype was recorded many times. Here the CDR3 reads CSVEGNTEAFF. CDR3 sequence (DNA): TGCAGCGTTGAAGGTAACACTGAAGCTTTCTTT. The J gene is TRBJ1-1, the V gene TRBV29-1; no clear D gene. Germline values: CDR1 SQVTM, CDR2 ANQGSEA. This CDR3 comprises 11 residues. The V end was cut by 1 base, the J end by 2 bases, with 2 bases between. Combining the CDR3 with reference TRBV29-1 and TRBJ1-1 gives the whole variable domain SAVISQKPSRDICQRGTSLTIQCQVDSQVTMMFWYRQQPGQSLTLIATANQGSEATYESGFVIDKFPISRPNLTFSTLTVSNMSPEDSSIYLCSVEGNTEAFFGQGTRLTVV.

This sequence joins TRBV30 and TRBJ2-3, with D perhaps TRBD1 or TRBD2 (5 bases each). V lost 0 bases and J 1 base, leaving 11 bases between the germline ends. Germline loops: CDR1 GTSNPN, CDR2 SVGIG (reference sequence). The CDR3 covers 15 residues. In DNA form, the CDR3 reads TGTGCCTGGAGTGTAGGGACCTCAGGCACAGATACGCAGTATTTT. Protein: CAWSVGTSGTDTQYF. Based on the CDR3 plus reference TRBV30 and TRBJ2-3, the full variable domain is SQTIHQWPATLVQPVGSPLSLECTVEGTSNPNLYWYRQAAGRGLQLLFYSVGIGQISSEVPQNLSASRPQDRQFILSSKKLLLSDSGFYLCAWSVGTSGTDTQYFGPGTRLTVL.

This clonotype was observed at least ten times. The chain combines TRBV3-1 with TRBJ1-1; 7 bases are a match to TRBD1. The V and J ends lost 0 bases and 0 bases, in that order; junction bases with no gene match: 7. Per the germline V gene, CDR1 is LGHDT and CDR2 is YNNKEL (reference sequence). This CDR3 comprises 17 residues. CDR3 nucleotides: TGTGCCAGCAGCCAAGATCCGACAGGGTCTATGAACACTGAAGCTTTCTTT. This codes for CASSQDPTGSMNTEAFF.

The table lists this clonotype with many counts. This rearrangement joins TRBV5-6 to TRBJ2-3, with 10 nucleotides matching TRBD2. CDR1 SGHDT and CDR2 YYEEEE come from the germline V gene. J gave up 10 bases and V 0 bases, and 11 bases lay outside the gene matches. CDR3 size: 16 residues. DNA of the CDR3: TGTGCCAGCAGCTTGGGTGTAGCGGGGGGCCATCGGCCGCAGTATTTT. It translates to CASSLGVAGGHRPQYF.

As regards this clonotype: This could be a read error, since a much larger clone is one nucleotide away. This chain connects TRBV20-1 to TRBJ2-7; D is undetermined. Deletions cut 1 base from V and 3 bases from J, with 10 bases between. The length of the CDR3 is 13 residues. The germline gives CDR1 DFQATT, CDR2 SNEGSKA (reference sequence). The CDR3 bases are TGCAGTGCTAGAGGGGCAGCTATCTACGAGCAGTACTTC. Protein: CSARGAAIYEQYF.

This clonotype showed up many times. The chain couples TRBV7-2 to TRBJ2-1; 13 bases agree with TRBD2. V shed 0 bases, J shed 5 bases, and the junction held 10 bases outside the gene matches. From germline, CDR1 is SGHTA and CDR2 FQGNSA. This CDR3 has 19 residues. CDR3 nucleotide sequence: TGTGCCAGCAGCTTAGCCTCGGTCATCGGGACTAGCGGGGACAATGAGCAGTTCTTC. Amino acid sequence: CASSLASVIGTSGDNEQFF.

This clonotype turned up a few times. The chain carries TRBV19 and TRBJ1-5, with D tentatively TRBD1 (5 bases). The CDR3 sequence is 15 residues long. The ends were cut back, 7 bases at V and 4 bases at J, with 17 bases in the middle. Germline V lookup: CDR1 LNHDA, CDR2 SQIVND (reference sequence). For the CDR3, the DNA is TGTGCCAGTACCCTGGGGGGAAGCGGGAATCAGCCCCAGCATTTT. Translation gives CASTLGGSGNQPQHF.

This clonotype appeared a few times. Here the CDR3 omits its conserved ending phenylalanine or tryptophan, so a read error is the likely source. The chain's CDR3 is CASSQEARGLDTQYL. In nucleotides, the CDR3 is TGCGCCAGCAGCCAAGAGGCGCGGGGCCTAGATACGCAGTATCTT. The chain employs TRBV4-3 and TRBJ2-3; maybe TRBD2 (6 bases). Looked up from germline, CDR1 is LGHNA and CDR2 is YSLEER. This CDR3 contains 15 residues. The V end lost 0 bases, the J end lost 5 bases, and 12 bases lay between the germline ends.

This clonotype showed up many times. CDR3: CASSLPGGKPGNTIYF. In DNA form, the CDR3 reads TGTGCCAGCAGCTTACCAGGGGGCAAACCTGGAAACACCATATATTTT. V usage is TRBV7-9 and J usage is TRBJ1-3; 8 bases fit TRBD1. Germline values: CDR1 SEHNR, CDR2 FQNEAQ (reference sequence). The CDR3 runs to 16 residues. The junction had 5 bases not matched to a gene; V was cut back by 2 bases and J by 2 bases.

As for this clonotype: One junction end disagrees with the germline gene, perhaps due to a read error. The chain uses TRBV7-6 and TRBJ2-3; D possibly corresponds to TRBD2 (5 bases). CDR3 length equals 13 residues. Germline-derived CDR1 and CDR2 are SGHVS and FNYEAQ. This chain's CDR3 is CVSSGTNTDTQYF. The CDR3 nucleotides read TGTGTCAGCAGCGGAACGAACACAGATACGCAATATTTT.

CDR3 sequence: CAWTWGGTVYEQYF. The CDR3 DNA sequence: TGTGCCTGGACCTGGGGTGGGACAGTCTACGAGCAGTACTTC. The chain uses TRBV30 and TRBJ2-7; 7 bases match TRBD1. The CDR3 consists of 14 residues. The germline gives CDR1 GTSNPN, CDR2 SVGIG (reference sequence). With 4 bases clipped from V and 3 bases from J, the junction kept 9 bases outside the gene matches.

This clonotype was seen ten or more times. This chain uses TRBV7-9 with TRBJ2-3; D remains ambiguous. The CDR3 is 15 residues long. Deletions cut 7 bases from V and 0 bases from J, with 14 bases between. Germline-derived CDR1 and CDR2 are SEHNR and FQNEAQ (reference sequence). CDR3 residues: CASTPPGASTDTQYF. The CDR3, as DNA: TGTGCCAGCACCCCCCCGGGCGCTAGCACAGATACGCAGTATTTT.

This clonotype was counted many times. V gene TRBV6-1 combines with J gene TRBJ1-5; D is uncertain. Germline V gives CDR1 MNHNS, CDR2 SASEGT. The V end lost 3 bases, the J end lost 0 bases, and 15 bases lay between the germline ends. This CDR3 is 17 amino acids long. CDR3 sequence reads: CASSDPYRVNSNQPQHF. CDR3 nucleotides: TGTGCCAGCAGTGATCCCTACAGAGTGAATAGCAATCAGCCCCAGCATTTT.

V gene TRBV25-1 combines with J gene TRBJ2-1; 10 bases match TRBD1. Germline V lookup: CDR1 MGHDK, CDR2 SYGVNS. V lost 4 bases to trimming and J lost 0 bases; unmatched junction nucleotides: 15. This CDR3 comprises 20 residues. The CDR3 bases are TGTGCCAGCAGTGTAGCCGGGACAGGGGTCTTCCCCAGCTCCTACAATGAGCAGTTCTTC. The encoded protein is CASSVAGTGVFPSSYNEQFF.

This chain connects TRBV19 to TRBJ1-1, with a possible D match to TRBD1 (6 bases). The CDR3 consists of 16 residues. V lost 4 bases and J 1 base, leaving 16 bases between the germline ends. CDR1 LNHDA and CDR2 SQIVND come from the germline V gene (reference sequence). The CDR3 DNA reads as TGTGCCAGTAGTAGGGGGGCAGCACCCGGGAACACTGAAGCTTTCTTT. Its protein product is CASSRGAAPGNTEAFF.

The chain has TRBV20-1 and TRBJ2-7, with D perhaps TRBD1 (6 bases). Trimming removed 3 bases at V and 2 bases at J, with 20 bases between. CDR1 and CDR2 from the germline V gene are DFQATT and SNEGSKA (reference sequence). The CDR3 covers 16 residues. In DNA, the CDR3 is TGCAGTGCTAGCGCTTACAAAGGACAGCGAACCTACGAGCAGTACTTC. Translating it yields CSASAYKGQRTYEQYF.

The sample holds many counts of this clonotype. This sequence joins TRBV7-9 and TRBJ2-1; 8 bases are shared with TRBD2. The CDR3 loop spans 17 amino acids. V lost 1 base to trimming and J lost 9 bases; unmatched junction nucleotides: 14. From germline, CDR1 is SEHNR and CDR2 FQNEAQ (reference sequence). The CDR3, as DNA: TGTGCCAGCAGCTTAGAGGTAGCGGGGTATTTTCGGAGTGAGCAGTTCTTC. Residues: CASSLEVAGYFRSEQFF.

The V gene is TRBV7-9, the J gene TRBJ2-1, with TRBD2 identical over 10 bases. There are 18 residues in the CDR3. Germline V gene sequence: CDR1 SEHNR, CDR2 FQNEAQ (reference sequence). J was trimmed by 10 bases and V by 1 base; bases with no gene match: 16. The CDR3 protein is CASSLGGLAGAYFLEQFF. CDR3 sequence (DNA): TGTGCCAGCAGCTTAGGGGGCCTAGCGGGGGCCTACTTCTTGGAGCAGTTCTTC.

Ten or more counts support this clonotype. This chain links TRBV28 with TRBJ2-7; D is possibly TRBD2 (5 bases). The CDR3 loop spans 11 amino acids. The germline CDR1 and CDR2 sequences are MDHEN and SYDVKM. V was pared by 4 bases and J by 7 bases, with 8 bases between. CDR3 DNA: TGTGCCAGCAGTTCGGGGTGGGAGCAGTACTTC. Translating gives CASSSGWEQYF. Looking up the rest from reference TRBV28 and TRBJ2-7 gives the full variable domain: DVKVTQSSRYLVKRTGEKVFLECVQDMDHENMFWYRQDPGLGLRLIYFSYDVKMKEKGDIPEGYSVSREKKERFSLILESASTNQTSMYLCASSSGWEQYFGPGTRLTVT.

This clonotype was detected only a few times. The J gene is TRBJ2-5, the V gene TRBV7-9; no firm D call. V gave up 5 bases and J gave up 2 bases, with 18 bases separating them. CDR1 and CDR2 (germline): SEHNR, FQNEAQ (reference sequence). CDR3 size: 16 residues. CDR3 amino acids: CASSPLIKHIQETQYF. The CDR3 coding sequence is TGTGCCAGCAGCCCTTTGATTAAGCACATACAAGAGACCCAGTACTTC.

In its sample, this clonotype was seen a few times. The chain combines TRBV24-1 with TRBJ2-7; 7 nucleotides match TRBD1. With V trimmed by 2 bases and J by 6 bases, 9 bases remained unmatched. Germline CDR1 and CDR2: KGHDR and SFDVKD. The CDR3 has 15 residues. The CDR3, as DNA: TGTGCCACCAGTGATTGGACAGGCTTCTTCTGCGAGCAGTACTTC. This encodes CATSDWTGFFCEQYF.

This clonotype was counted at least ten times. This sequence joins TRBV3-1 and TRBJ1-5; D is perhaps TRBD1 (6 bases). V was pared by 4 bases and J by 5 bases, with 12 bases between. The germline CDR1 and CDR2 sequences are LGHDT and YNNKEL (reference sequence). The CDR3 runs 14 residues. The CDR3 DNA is TGTGCCAGCAGCCGGGGGCGAGCGGATCAGCCCCAGCATTTT. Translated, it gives CASSRGRADQPQHF.

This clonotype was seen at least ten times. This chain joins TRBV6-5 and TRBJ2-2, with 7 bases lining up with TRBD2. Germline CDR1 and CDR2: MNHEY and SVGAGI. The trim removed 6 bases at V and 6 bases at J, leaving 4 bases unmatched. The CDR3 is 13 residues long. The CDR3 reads CASSIREAGELFF. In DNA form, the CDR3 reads TGTGCCAGCAGCATACGGGAGGCCGGGGAGCTGTTTTTT.

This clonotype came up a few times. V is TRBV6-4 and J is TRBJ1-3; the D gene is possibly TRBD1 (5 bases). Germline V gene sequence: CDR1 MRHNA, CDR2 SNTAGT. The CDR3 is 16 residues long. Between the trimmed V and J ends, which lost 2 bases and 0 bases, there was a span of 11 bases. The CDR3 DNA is TGTGCCAGCAGTGACGGGGGAGCCTTCTCTGGAAACACCATATATTTT. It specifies CASSDGGAFSGNTIYF.

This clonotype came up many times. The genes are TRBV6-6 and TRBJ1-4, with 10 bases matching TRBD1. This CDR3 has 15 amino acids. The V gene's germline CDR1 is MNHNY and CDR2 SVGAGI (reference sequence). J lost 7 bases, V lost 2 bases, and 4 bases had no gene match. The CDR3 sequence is CASSYAGTGVEKLFF. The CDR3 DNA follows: TGTGCCAGCAGTTACGCCGGGACAGGGGTTGAAAAACTGTTTTTT.

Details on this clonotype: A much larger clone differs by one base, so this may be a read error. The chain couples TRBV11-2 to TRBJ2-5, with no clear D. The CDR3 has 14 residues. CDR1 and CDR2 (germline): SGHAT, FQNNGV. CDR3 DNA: TGTGCCAGCAGCTTGTTCTCTTCCCCCGAGACCCGGTACTTC. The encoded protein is CASSLFSSPETRYF. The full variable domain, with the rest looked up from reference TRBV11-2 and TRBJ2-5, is EAGVAQSPRYKIIEKRQSVAFWCNPISGHATLYWYQQILGQGPKLLIQFQNNGVVDDSQLPKDRFSAERLKGVDSTLKIQPAKLEDSAVYLCASSLFSSPETRYFGPGTRLLVL.

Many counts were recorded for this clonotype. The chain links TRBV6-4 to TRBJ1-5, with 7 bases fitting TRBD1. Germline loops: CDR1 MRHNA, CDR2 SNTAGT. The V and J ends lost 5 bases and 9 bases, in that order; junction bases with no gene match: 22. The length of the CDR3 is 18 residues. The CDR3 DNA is TGTGCCAGCAGTACAGGGGATCCAACCAGGGGTGTTAGCCTGCCCCAGCATTTT. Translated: CASSTGDPTRGVSLPQHF.

The CDR3 protein is CSARVSGRYEQYF. The CDR3 region has the DNA TGCAGTGCTAGAGTTAGCGGGAGGTACGAGCAGTACTTC. The rearrangement uses TRBV20-1 and TRBJ2-7; 10 bases are shared with TRBD2. The CDR3 extends over 13 amino acids. From germline, CDR1 is DFQATT and CDR2 SNEGSKA (reference sequence). The V gene end was trimmed by 1 base and the J gene end by 4 bases; junction bases not matched to a gene: 1.

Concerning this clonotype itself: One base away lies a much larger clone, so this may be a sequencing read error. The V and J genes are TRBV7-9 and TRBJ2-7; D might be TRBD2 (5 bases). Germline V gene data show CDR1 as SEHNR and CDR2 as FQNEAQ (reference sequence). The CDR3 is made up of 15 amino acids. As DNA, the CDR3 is TGTGCCAGCACTCCCACGATCGAGGCCGACTACGAGCGGTACTTC. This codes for CASTPTIEADYERYF.

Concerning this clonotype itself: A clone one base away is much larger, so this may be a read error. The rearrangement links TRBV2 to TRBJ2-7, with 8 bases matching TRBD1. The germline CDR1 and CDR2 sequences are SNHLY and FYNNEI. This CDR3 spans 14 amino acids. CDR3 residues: CASSDGQGNYERYF. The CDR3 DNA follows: TGTGCCAGCAGTGACGGACAGGGCAACTACGAGCGGTACTTC.

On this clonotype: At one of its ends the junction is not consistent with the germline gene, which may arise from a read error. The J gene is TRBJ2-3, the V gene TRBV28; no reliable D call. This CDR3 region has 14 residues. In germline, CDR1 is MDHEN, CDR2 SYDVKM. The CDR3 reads CASNLRVSTDTQYF. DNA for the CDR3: TGTGCCAGCAATTTAAGAGTCTCGACAGATACGCAGTATTTT.

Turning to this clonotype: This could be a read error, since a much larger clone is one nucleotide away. CDR3 loop: CASSYGTFSNQPRHF. The CDR3 DNA reads as TGTGCCAGCAGTTACGGGACCTTTAGCAATCAGCCCCGGCATTTT. This sequence joins TRBV6-2 or TRBV6-3 and TRBJ1-5; D may be TRBD1 (5 bases). The CDR3 loop spans 15 amino acids. In germline, CDR1 is MNHEY, CDR2 SVGEGT.